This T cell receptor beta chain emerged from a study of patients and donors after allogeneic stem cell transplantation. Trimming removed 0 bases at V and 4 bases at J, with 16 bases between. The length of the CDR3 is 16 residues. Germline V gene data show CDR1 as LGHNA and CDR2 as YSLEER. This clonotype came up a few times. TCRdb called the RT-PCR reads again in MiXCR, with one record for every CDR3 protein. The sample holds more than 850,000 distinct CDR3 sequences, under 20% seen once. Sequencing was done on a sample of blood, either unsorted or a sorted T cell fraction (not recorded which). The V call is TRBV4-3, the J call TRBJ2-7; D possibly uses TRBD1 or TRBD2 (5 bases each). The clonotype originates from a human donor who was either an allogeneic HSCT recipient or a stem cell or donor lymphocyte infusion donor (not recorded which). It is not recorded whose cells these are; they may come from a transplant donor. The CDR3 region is CASSQDRMGTGYEQYF. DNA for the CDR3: TGCGCCAGCAGCCAAGATAGAATGGGGACGGGATACGAGCAGTACTTC.